Presented here are 9 T cell receptor beta chains from one specimen sequenced in a study of cytomegalovirus exposure and HLA in healthy donors. Use of 60 Vbeta and 13 Jbeta primers characterized the PCR. The data were produced by immunoSEQ multiplex PCR, yet TCRdb's version contains in-frame clones alone and is incomplete. The sample shows 150,000 to 180,000 clones, roughly 70% of them seen only once. Sequencing was performed on PBMCs. The receptors here all came from a man aged 30-40 years in good health and CMV-seronegative.

The chain is built from TRBV4-1 and TRBJ2-7; TRBD1 matches at 9 bases. Germline lookup yields CDR1 MGHRA and CDR2 YSYEKL. Losses at the gene ends were 0 bases for V and 5 bases for J; bases not matched to a gene: 5. The CDR3 length is 15 residues. CDR3 protein: CASSQEKDRGHEQYF. The DNA for the CDR3 is TGCGCCAGCAGCCAAGAGAAGGACAGGGGCCACGAGCAGTACTTC.

The rearrangement joins TRBV6-5 to TRBJ2-3; 13 positions match TRBD2. The CDR3 is 16 residues long. Looked up from germline, CDR1 is MNHEY and CDR2 is SVGAGI. V lost 4 bases to trimming and J lost 2 bases; unmatched junction nucleotides: 3. CDR3: CASSSGTSGTTDTQYF. The CDR3 nucleotides read TGTGCCAGCAGTTCCGGGACTAGCGGGACCACAGATACGCAGTATTTT.

V usage is TRBV6-1 and J usage is TRBJ2-7, with 9 nucleotides matching TRBD2. V was clipped by 8 bases and J by 7 bases; unmatched bases: 12. Per the germline V gene, CDR1 is MNHNS and CDR2 is SASEGT. This CDR3 contains 14 residues. The CDR3 loop is CASGFRGSGSEQYF. Here the CDR3 DNA reads TGTGCCAGCGGTTTCAGGGGTAGCGGGAGTGAGCAGTACTTC.

Note on this clone: The germline gene is not matched at one end of the junction; a read error may be the cause. The chain has TRBV7-7 and TRBJ2-3; the D gene is possibly TRBD1 (6 bases). The CDR3 runs 13 residues. Germline CDR1 SSHAT, CDR2 FNYEAQ (reference sequence). CDR3 nucleotides: TGTGCTAGCAGTCTTGACAGGTCAGATACGCAGTATTTT. As protein: CASSLDRSDTQYF. The complete variable domain, with remaining parts taken from reference TRBV7-7 and TRBJ2-3, reads GAGVSQSPRYKVTKRGQDVTLRCDPISSHATLYWYQQALGQGPEFLTYFNYEAQPDKSGLPSDRFSAERPEGSISTLTIQRTEQRDSAMYRCASSLDRSDTQYFGPGTRLTVL.

The V call is TRBV6-1, the J call TRBJ1-1, with 7 bases fitting TRBD1. The CDR3 totals 17 residues. Germline V gene sequence: CDR1 MNHNS, CDR2 SASEGT. With 1 base clipped from V and 0 bases from J, the junction kept 8 bases outside the gene matches. CDR3 coding DNA: TGTGCCAGCAGTGAAGACTTAGACAGGGTGGTGAACACTGAAGCTTTCTTT. It is translated as CASSEDLDRVVNTEAFF.

This chain uses TRBV28 with TRBJ2-7; 12 bases line up with TRBD2. The V gene end was trimmed by 2 bases and the J gene end by 0 bases; junction bases not matched to a gene: 5. The CDR3 covers 17 residues. Germline CDR1 and CDR2: MDHEN and SYDVKM. This CDR3 is CASSLRTSGASSYEQYF. In DNA form, the CDR3 reads TGTGCCAGCAGTTTAAGGACTAGCGGGGCCAGCTCCTACGAGCAGTACTTC.

This clone showed up just once. This chain uses TRBV25-1 with TRBJ2-7, with 12 bases fitting TRBD1. Losses at the gene ends were 6 bases for V and 5 bases for J; bases not matched to a gene: 5. The CDR3 runs to 14 residues. From germline, CDR1 is MGHDK and CDR2 SYGVNS. The CDR3 nucleotides read TGTGCCAGCAGAGCTGGGACAGGGGGCCACGAGCAGTACTTC. This codes for CASRAGTGGHEQYF.

This clone was found a few times. This chain connects TRBV5-1 to TRBJ1-3; 7 bases agree with TRBD1. Germline assignment: CDR1 SGHRS and CDR2 YFSETQ. The CDR3 is 15 residues long. J was trimmed by 0 bases and V by 5 bases; bases with no gene match: 5. The CDR3 nucleotides are TGCGCCAGCAGACAGACAGGGAGCTCTGGAAACACCATATATTTT. It codes for CASRQTGSSGNTIYF.

This clone has at least ten counts. The V and J genes are TRBV6-1 and TRBJ1-6, with no clear D. V was pared by 6 bases and J by 8 bases, with 8 bases between. Germline CDR1 MNHNS, CDR2 SASEGT. CDR3 size: 12 residues. DNA for the CDR3: TGTGCCAGCAGCCCCAACTATTCACCCCTCCACTTT. Translation gives CASSPNYSPLHF.